The rows below give T cell receptor beta chains drawn from one sample of a study of shared clonotypes between healthy human individuals. Data came from immunoSEQ multiplex PCR; TCRdb stores just in-frame clones and leaves some out. Of approximately 480,000 clones listed, about 80% were seen once; the top ten hold under 15%. Sequencing input: PBMCs. These receptors all come from a woman aged 40 to 49 in good health. Some clones in this sample may be carry-over from other donors' samples. CDR3s include the opening cysteine and the closing phenylalanine or tryptophan.

TRBV7-2	TRBJ1-4	CASSLVFGGANEKLFF
TRBV7-2	TRBJ1-1	CASSLEGDMNTEAFF
TRBV5-4	TRBJ1-2	CASSPRTGKNYGYTF
TRBV7-2	TRBJ2-5	CASSRGGEETRYF
TRBV14	TRBJ2-7	CASSTGLAGYVEQYF
TRBV18	TRBJ1-1	CASSPGQNTEAFF
TRBV30	TRBJ2-1	CAWSLVRDEQFF
TRBV25-1	TRBJ2-7	CASSEPGGAYEQYF
TRBV11-2	TRBJ2-2	CASSKVGLSGPFIAGELFF
TRBV18	TRBJ1-1	CASSPYRAEYSMNTEAFF
TRBV10-2	TRBJ2-1	CASSEPLGAGDFYNEQFF
TRBV28	TRBJ1-2	CASRDHGGGYTF
TRBV6-4	TRBJ2-1	CASSAGGALEQFF
TRBV11-3	TRBJ2-1	CASSLVAGSPNEQFF
TRBV27	TRBJ1-4	CASRERQGIKTNEKLFF
TRBV7-9	TRBJ2-1	CASRSPGFGSYNEQFF
TRBV18	TRBJ2-1	CASSPSTGGNEQFF
TRBV30	TRBJ2-5	CAWRARGAGLQETQYF
TRBV19	TRBJ2-6	CASSSRALLSGANVLTF
TRBV2	TRBJ1-4	CASRGTPTNEKLFF
TRBV19	TRBJ2-1	CASTATVYNEQFF
TRBV30	TRBJ2-5	CAWTEGSVAETQYF
TRBV27	TRBJ2-1	CASRTRAGAYNEQFF
TRBV6-1	NA	CASSVSGTGSYEQYF
TRBV5-1	TRBJ1-5	CASSASGDSNQPQHF
TRBV5-1	TRBJ2-7	CASSLHGEGANEQYF
TRBV11-2	TRBJ2-2	CASSRAGSYTGELFF
TRBV15	TRBJ2-7	CATSPRRAGGLTYYEQYF
TRBV28	TRBJ2-2	CASSIRTSTGELFF
TRBV19	TRBJ2-5	CASSQLARGGETQYF
TRBV6-5	TRBJ1-1	CASSPGQANTEAFF
TRBV5-4	TRBJ2-5	CASSLGLASQETQYF
TRBV5-4	TRBJ1-5	CASSPGGGGQPQHF
TRBV5-1	TRBJ2-7	CASSLDGRAREQYF
TRBV6-1	TRBJ2-7	CASSSGRGAYEQYF
TRBV28	TRBJ1-1	CASSSPAGAPTEAFF
TRBV6-1	TRBJ2-7	CASSEELGLAGTYEQYF